The source of this T cell receptor (beta chain) is a study of human T cells and chemical hapten exposure. As to time point: patch test 1, 2 weeks after DPC sensitization. Treatment of the sample: therapeutic diphenylcyclopropenone sensitization with weekly scalp DPC. Participating donors were patients with alopecia, aged 18 to 70 years, considered appropriate candidates for DPC. Before extraction, the whole blood was not fractionated, and total RNA was taken from it. This clonotype occurred many times. The antigen remains unidentified. Study processing details: Sample-level TCR yields exhibited a median of approximately 89,000, with a range of roughly 23,224 to 700,000. MiXCR, applied by TCRdb to the RACE reads, yields one record per CDR3 protein. V and J calls and clone size were set by TCRdb, not the authors. The sample consists of about 71,000 distinct CDR3 sequences, about 9.4% of them appearing once.

Findings and caveats of the study: Among TCRs, those above 1 in 1000 frequency were unaffected by DPC sensitization.

The TCR originated in a woman between 40 and 50 years old with alopecia areata. Some clones in this sample may be carry-over from other donors' samples. The input for sequencing was whole blood, taken in connection with sensitization to the hapten diphenylcyclopropenone (DPC).

The CDR3 spells CAISKDGGYTF. The CDR3 coding sequence is TGTGCCATCAGCAAAGATGGCGGCTACACCTTC. The chain uses TRBV10-3 and TRBJ1-2; D is unclear. The CDR3 spans 11 residues. Trimming removed 6 bases from V and 8 bases from J, with 10 bases in between. Germline loops: CDR1 ENHRY, CDR2 SYGVKD.